This T cell receptor beta chain was sequenced during a study of blood T cell repertoires in COVID-19. Sequencing was performed with immunoSEQ multiplex PCR; in TCRdb, only in-frame clones are kept and a portion is missing. The profile shows 400,000 to 450,000 clones, less than 95% of them singletons. Per the germline V gene, CDR1 is SEHNR and CDR2 is FQNEAQ (reference sequence). With V trimmed by 1 base and J by 5 bases, 5 bases remained unmatched. The CDR3 sequence is 15 residues long. The chain uses TRBV7-9 and TRBJ1-3, with 7 positions matching TRBD1. The material sequenced was PBMCs or T cells enriched from blood (not recorded which). This TCR was recovered from a man younger than 35 who had recovered from COVID-19. CDR3 region: CASSLGSGGRNTIYF. The CDR3 region has the DNA TGTGCCAGCAGCTTAGGGTCAGGGGGTAGAAACACCATATATTTT.